This TCR beta chain was retrieved from a study of cytomegalovirus exposure and HLA in healthy donors. The length of the CDR3 is 14 residues. CDR1 is SGDLS, CDR2 YYNGEE, per germline. Trimming cost V 3 bases and J 4 bases, with 13 bases left between them. Regarding this clone: Its cognate antigen is unknown.

PCR used 60 Vbeta primers and 13 Jbeta primers. Measured with immunoSEQ multiplex PCR; TCRdb has only the in-frame clones, and not every one. The table lists more than 20,000 clones, 65% to 85% of them singletons, with approximately 7.4% in the top ten. Study-wide findings and caveats: Several of the most significant clusters appeared linked to common viral pathogens, based on a later analysis. A classifier reportedly called cytomegalovirus status with high sensitivity and specificity.

The study sampled nominally healthy donors, though unrecorded immune exposures were likely. The source of this sequence is a man aged 55-75 years in good health and CMV-seronegative. V gene TRBV9 combines with J gene TRBJ1-2; D may be TRBD1 (6 bases). The sequenced material came from PBMCs. CDR3 nucleotides: TGTGCCAGCAGCGCACGGGGACATCTCTATGGCTACACCTTC. It yields the protein CASSARGHLYGYTF.